This TCR beta chain was observed in a study of blood T cells in healthy people across ages. A second PCR of about 7 to 12 cycles used a sample-barcoded 5' primer and a J-beta primer mix. The template-switch adaptor, which had 12 random nucleotides, put a tag on each cDNA molecule. Each CDR3 protein is one row after TCRdb ran MiXCR on the 5' RACE reads. The data contain some 1.8 million distinct CDR3 sequences, about 39% of them seen just once; the ten biggest clones take up 23%. The ends were cut back, 3 bases at V and 6 bases at J, with 15 bases in the middle. The CDR3 covers 14 residues. Germline V gene data show CDR1 as DFQATT and CDR2 as SNEGSKA (reference sequence).

The sequenced sample was blood. The chain recombines TRBV20-1 with TRBJ2-1; a possible D gene is TRBD2 (6 bases). The origin of this receptor is a human donor in good health. The CDR3 DNA follows: TGCAGTGCTAGTACTCCCGGGGGAAGCAATGAGCAGTTCTTC. It codes for CSASTPGGSNEQFF.